This T cell receptor (beta chain) was obtained from a study of PD-1 blockade in mismatch repair-deficient tumors. The data were produced by immunoSEQ multiplex PCR, yet TCRdb's version contains in-frame clones alone and is incomplete. Of 90,000 to 120,000 clones listed, about four fifths were seen once; the top ten hold approximately 6.5%. V lost 5 bases and J 15 bases, leaving 19 bases between the germline ends. The CDR3 sequence is 13 residues long. Germline loops: CDR1 SGHTA, CDR2 FQGNSA. The material sequenced was peripheral blood, taken around 8 months after starting pembrolizumab. The receptor was derived from an adult with mismatch repair-deficient cancer. The chain uses TRBV7-2 and TRBJ1-4; D may be TRBD1 (6 bases). The CDR3 loop is CASSPQTGGKVFF. DNA of the CDR3: TGTGCCAGCAGCCCTCAAACCGGGGGCAAGGTGTTTTTT.